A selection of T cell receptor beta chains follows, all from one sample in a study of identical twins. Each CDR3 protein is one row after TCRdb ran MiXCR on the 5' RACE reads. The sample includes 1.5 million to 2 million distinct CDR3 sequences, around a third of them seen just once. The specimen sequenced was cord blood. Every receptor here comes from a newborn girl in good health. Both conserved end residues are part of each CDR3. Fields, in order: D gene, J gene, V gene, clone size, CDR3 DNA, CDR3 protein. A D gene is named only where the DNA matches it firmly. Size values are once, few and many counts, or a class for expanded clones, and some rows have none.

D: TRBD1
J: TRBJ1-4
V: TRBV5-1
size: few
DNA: TGCGCCAGCAGCTTGGTCAAAACAGGGGGGTGTGATGAAAAACTGTTTTTT
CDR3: CASSLVKTGGCDEKLFF

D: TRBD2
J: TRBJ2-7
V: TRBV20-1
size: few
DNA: TGCAGTGCTAGGTCCGGGACTAGCGGCTCCTACGAGCAGTACTTC
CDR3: CSARSGTSGSYEQYF

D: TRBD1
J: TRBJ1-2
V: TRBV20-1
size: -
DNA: TGCAGTGCTAGATCCCGGGTACTACAGGGGGCATTCGGCTACACCTTC
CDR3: CSARSRVLQGAFGYTF

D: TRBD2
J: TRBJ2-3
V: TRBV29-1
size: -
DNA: TGCAGCGCCCTAGGGGCGGGAGTGCCGGATACGCAGTATTTT
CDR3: CSALGAGVPDTQYF

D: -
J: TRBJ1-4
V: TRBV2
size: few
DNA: TGTGCCAGCAGTGAACGGAGGGGAGGAGAAAAACTGTTTTTT
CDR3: CASSERRGGEKLFF

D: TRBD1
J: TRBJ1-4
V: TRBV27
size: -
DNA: TGTGCCAGCAGTCGAGGGACAGCCCCTGAAAAACTGTTTTTT
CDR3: CASSRGTAPEKLFF

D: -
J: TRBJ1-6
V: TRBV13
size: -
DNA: TGTGCCAGCAGCGTCGACCGGGACCTCAATTCACCCCTCCACTTT
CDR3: CASSVDRDLNSPLHF

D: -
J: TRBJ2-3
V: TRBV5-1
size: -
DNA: TGCGCCAGCAGCTTGGAATCAGGTGTAGATGCGCAGTATTTT
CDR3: CASSLESGVDAQYF

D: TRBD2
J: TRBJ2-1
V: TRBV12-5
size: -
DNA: TGTGCTAGTGGTTTGGTCCCTGGACTAGCGGGCTACAATGAGCAGTTCTTC
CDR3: CASGLVPGLAGYNEQFF

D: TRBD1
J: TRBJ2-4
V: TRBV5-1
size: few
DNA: TGCGCCAGCAGCAGGGACAGCACCAAAAACATTCAGTACTTC
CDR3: CASSRDSTKNIQYF

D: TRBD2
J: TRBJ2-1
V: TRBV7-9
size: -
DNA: TGTGCCAGCAGCTTAGGACTAGCGGACGAATACAATGAGCAGTTCTTC
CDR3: CASSLGLADEYNEQFF

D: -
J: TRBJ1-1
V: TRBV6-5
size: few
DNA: TGTGCCAGCAGTATATCGGGGGCGCGGAACACTGAAGCTTTCTTT
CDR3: CASSISGARNTEAFF

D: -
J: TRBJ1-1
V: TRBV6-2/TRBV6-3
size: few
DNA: TGTGCCAGCAGTTACCCGACAGTTCTGAACACTGAAGCTTTCTTT
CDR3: CASSYPTVLNTEAFF

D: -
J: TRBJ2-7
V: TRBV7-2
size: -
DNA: TGTGCCAGCAGAGCGAGCCTTATGAACAATGAGCAGTACTTC
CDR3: CASRASLMNNEQYF

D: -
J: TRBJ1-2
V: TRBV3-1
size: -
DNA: TGTGCCAGCAGCAGCCAGGGGAGTCGGTATGGCTACACCTTC
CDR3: CASSSQGSRYGYTF

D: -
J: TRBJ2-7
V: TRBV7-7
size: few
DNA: TGTGCCAGCAGCTTATCTCTAGCCCCCTACGAGCAGTACTTC
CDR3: CASSLSLAPYEQYF

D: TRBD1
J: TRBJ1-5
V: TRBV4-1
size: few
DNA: TGCGCCAGCAGCCAGACAACGGACAGGGATCAGCCCCAGCATTTT
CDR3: CASSQTTDRDQPQHF

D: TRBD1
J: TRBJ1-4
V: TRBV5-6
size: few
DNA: TGTGCCAGCAGCTTGACAGGGGCTCAGGAAAAACTGTTTTTT
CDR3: CASSLTGAQEKLFF

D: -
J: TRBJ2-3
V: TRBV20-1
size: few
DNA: TGCAGTGCTTCCCAAATCACAGATACGCAGTATTTT
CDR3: CSASQITDTQYF

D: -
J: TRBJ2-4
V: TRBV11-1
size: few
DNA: TGTGCCAGCAGCACCCGACTAGGGCCCAAAAACATTCAGTACTTC
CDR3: CASSTRLGPKNIQYF

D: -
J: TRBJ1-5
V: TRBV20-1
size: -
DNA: TGCAGTGCTAGAGATCAGGGCAGGGGCTATCAGCCCCAGCATTTT
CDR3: CSARDQGRGYQPQHF

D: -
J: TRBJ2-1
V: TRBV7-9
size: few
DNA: TGTGCCAGCAGCTCGGGGGTGCGCAATGAGCAGTTCTTC
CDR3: CASSSGVRNEQFF

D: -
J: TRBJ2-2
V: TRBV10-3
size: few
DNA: TGTGCCATCGGGGGCACCGGGGAGCTGTTTTTT
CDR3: CAIGGTGELFF

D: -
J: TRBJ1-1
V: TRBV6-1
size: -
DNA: TGTGCCAGCAGTGAAGTTACAGAAACCCTGAACACTGAAGCTTTCTTT
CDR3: CASSEVTETLNTEAFF

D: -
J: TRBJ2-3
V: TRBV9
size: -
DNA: TGTGCCAGCAGCGTAGGGCAGCGGAGCACAGATACGCAGTATTTT
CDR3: CASSVGQRSTDTQYF

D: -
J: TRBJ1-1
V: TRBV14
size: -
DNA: TGTGCCAGCAGCCCCCTTTACGGGGACACTGAAGCTTTCTTT
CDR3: CASSPLYGDTEAFF

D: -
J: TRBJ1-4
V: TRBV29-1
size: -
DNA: TGCAGCGTGGGACATAATGAAAAACTGTTTTTT
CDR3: CSVGHNEKLFF

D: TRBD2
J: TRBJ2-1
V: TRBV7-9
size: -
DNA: TGTGCCAGCACGAGAAGGACTAGACATGAGCAGTTCTTC
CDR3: CASTRRTRHEQFF

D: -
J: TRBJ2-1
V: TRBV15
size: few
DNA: TGTGCCACCAGCGGACATTACAATGAGCAGTTCTTC
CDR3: CATSGHYNEQFF

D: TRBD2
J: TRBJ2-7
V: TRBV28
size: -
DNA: TGTGCCAGCACCAGACTAGCGGGAGGAACCTACGAGCAGTACTTC
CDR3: CASTRLAGGTYEQYF

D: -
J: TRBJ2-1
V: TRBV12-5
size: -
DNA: TGTGCTAGTGGCCGTTCGAATCAATCCTACAATGAGCAGTTCTTC
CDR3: CASGRSNQSYNEQFF

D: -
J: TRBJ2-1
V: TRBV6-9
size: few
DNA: TGTGCCAGCAGTTGGACGGCTAGCCCTATTATCAATGAGCAGTTCTTC
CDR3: CASSWTASPIINEQFF

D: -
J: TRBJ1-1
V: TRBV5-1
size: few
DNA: TGCGCCAGCAGCCCTGCAGGGAGAGAAGCTTTCTTT
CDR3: CASSPAGREAFF

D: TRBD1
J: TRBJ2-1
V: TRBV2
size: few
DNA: TGTGCCAGCAGAGGGACAGGGGGTACTGAGCAGTTCTTC
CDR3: CASRGTGGTEQFF

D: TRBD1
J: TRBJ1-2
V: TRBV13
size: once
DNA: TGTGCCAGCAGCTTAAGAGGCAGGGGGGTCTATGGCTACACCTTC
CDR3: CASSLRGRGVYGYTF

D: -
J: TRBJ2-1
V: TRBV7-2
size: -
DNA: TGTGCCAGCAGCGCAAGACTAACTCAACTTTCGGGCAATGAGCAGTTCTTC
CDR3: CASSARLTQLSGNEQFF

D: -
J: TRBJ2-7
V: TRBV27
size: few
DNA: TGTGCCAGCACCCTCCACGCAGGGTCCCCCTACGAGCAGTACTTC
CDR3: CASTLHAGSPYEQYF

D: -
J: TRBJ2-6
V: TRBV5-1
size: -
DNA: TGCGCCAGCAGCCTGGACAGACCAATAGGCGCTGGGGCCAACGTCCTGACTTTC
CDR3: CASSLDRPIGAGANVLTF

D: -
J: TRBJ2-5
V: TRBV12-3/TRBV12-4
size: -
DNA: TGTGCCAGCAGTTCCCGGGTGGCGCAAGAGACCCAGTACTTC
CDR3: CASSSRVAQETQYF

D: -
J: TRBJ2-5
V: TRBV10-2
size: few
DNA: TGCGCCAGCAGTGAGTCTCGTCAGTGGGAGACCCAGTACTTC
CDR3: CASSESRQWETQYF

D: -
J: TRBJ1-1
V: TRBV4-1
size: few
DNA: TGCGCCAGCAGCCCTGGTGTCCCCACTGAAGCTTTCTTT
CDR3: CASSPGVPTEAFF

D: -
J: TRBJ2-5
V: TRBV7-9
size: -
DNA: TGTGCCAGCAGCCCCAGGGCTAGAATTGGGAAAGAGACCCAGTACTTC
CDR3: CASSPRARIGKETQYF

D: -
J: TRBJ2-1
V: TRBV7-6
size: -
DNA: TGTGCCAGCAGCTTACGGGGTCGGTTCTACAATGAGCAGTTCTTC
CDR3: CASSLRGRFYNEQFF

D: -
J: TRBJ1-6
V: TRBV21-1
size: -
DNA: TGTGCCAGCAGCAAAACAGGGGGCAATTCACCCCCCCACTTT
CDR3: CASSKTGGNSPPHF

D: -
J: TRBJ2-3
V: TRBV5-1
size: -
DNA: TGCGCCAGCAAGTCCCGGACAGATACGCAGTATTTT
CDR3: CASKSRTDTQYF

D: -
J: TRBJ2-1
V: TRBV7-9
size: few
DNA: TGTGCCAGCAGCTTAAGTTGGCGGGGTGGGATCCACAATGAGCAGTTCTTC
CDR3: CASSLSWRGGIHNEQFF

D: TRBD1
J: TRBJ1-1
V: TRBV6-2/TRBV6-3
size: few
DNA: TGTGCCAGCAGGGACAGGGCACCTGAAGCTTTCTTT
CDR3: CASRDRAPEAFF

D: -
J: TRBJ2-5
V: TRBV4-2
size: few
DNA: TGTGCCAGCAGCATCAGACCATTCCAAGAGACCCAGTACTTC
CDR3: CASSIRPFQETQYF

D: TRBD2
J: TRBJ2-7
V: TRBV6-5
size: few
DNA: TGTGCCAGCAGTTACTCTAGACTAGCGGGAAACTACGAGCAGTACTTC
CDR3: CASSYSRLAGNYEQYF

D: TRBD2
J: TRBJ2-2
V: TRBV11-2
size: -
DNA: TGTGCCAGCAGGCAAAAACATAGCGGGCCGAACACCGGGGAGCTGTTTTTT
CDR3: CASRQKHSGPNTGELFF

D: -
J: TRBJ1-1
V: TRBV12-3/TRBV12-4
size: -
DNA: TGTGCCAGCAGTTTTTTTGGCACTGAAGCTTTCTTT
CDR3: CASSFFGTEAFF

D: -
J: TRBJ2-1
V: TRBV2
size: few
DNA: TGTGCCAGCACCACAATATTCACCTACAATGAGCAGTTCTTC
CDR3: CASTTIFTYNEQFF

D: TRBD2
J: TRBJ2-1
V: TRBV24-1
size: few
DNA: TGTGCCACCAGTGATCAAAGCGGGAGAGGATCCTACAATGAGCAGTTCTTC
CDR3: CATSDQSGRGSYNEQFF

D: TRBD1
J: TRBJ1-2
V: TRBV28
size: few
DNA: TGTGCCAGCAGCTATAGTCCCGGGACAGGGGGCGTAGGCTACACCTTC
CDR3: CASSYSPGTGGVGYTF

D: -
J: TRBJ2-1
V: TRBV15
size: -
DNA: TGTGCCACCAGCAGTACCCCTTCCGATGAGCAGTTCTTC
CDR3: CATSSTPSDEQFF

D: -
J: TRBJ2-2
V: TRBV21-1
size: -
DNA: TGTGCCAGCAGCAAAGTGGGCAGGTCCACCGGGGAGCTGTTTTTT
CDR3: CASSKVGRSTGELFF

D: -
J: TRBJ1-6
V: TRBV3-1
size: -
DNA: TGTGCCAGCAGCCAACCCCGGGGGTACTATAATTCACCCCTCCACTTT
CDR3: CASSQPRGYYNSPLHF

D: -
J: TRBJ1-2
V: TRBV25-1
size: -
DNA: TGTGCCAGCAGCAGAGGCGGAGTGGGGTATGGCTACACCTTC
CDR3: CASSRGGVGYGYTF

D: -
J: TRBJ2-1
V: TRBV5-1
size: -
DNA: TGCGCCAACAGTACACTTGGGAGGACAGGGAGGGACAATGAGCAGTTCTTC
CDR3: CANSTLGRTGRDNEQFF

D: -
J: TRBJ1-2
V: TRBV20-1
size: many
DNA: TGCAGTGCTAGGTCCCGGGTTAGGGGGATCTATGGCTACACCTTC
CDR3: CSARSRVRGIYGYTF